This T cell receptor (beta chain) was captured by sequencing in a study of blood T cell repertoires in COVID-19. For the study at large: In each case, the material was cDNA or gDNA derived from T cells, B-cell-depleted T cells, or PBMCs.

V was shortened by 10 bases and J by 5 bases, with 17 bases between the two germline ends. Germline V gene sequence: CDR1 ENHRY, CDR2 SYGVKD. CDR3 length: 14 residues. Authors' processing steps: Using reference gene primer amplification, nucleated cell counts were estimated. Profiled with immunoSEQ multiplex PCR; TCRdb holds only in-frame clones, not every one. That table gives V, J and clone size, and the DNA gave D and trimming. There are about 46,000 clones in the sample; around 80% occur only once, and roughly 6.2% lies in the top ten. This receptor was identified in a woman older than 75 with acute or convalescent COVID-19. What was sequenced was peripheral blood. The V gene is TRBV10-3, the J gene TRBJ2-2, with D unclear. CDR3 DNA sequence: TGTGCCACCCTAGTGCCGGGTTCTACCGGGGAGCTGTTTTTT. Encoded protein: CATLVPGSTGELFF.